The 18 T cell receptor beta chains listed next were all sequenced from one sample in a study of blood T cell repertoires in COVID-19. The assay was immunoSEQ multiplex PCR, and TCRdb's table has in-frame clones only and misses some. The sample includes about 120,000 clones, roughly two thirds of them seen just once. The sample was peripheral blood. These receptors originate from a woman between 65 and 79 years old with acute or convalescent COVID-19.

CDR3 nucleotide sequence: TGTGCCAGCAGCCGGGACAGGGTCAACACCATATATTTT. Its protein is CASSRDRVNTIYF. This chain uses TRBV14 with TRBJ1-3; 9 bases are a match to TRBD1. Trimming removed 4 bases from V and 7 bases from J; junction bases left unmatched: 2. Germline V gene sequence: CDR1 SGHDN, CDR2 FVKESK. The CDR3 has 13 residues.

The gene calls are TRBV6-5 and TRBJ2-6; a weak D match, TRBD1 (6 bases). There are 16 residues in the CDR3. V lost 4 bases, J lost 3 bases, and 13 bases lay in between. Germline V gives CDR1 MNHEY, CDR2 SVGAGI. CDR3 sequence: CASSFNTGSGANVLTF. The CDR3 region has the DNA TGTGCCAGCAGTTTCAACACAGGGAGTGGGGCCAACGTCCTGACTTTC.

This chain uses TRBV7-9 with TRBJ2-1; 7 bases are shared with TRBD1. Looked up from germline, CDR1 is SEHNR and CDR2 is FQNEAQ (reference sequence). The V segment lost 2 bases and the J segment 4 bases; nucleotides outside the gene matches: 2. The CDR3 is made up of 14 amino acids. This CDR3 is CASSLWTGYNEQFF. CDR3 nucleotides: TGTGCCAGCAGCTTATGGACAGGTTACAATGAGCAGTTCTTC.

The V call is TRBV18, the J call TRBJ1-2; D is undetermined. This CDR3 has 12 residues. Germline values: CDR1 KGHSH, CDR2 LQKENI. V shed 6 bases and J shed 4 bases, with 9 bases lying between them. CDR3 loop: CASSDGSYGYTF. The CDR3 DNA is TGTGCCAGCTCCGACGGGAGCTATGGCTACACCTTC.

This clone was seen only a few times. The chain recombines TRBV6-5 with TRBJ2-1, with TRBD2 matching over 13 bases. After removal of 10 bases from V and 8 bases from J, the junction contained 2 bases not matched to a gene. The germline V gene encodes CDR1 MNHEY and CDR2 SVGAGI. The CDR3 is 12 amino acids. The CDR3 reads CATGTSGDEQFF. The CDR3 DNA is TGTGCCACCGGGACTAGCGGGGATGAGCAGTTCTTC.

The chain links TRBV2 to TRBJ1-1, with D unresolved. With 1 base removed from V and 0 bases from J, the gap between germline ends came to 9 bases. Germline CDR1 SNHLY, CDR2 FYNNEI. The CDR3 consists of 15 residues. The chain's CDR3 is CASSEGLTMNTEAFF. The CDR3 DNA is TGTGCCAGCAGTGAAGGGCTCACCATGAACACTGAAGCTTTCTTT.

A few counts support this clone. The chain recombines TRBV7-3 with TRBJ2-1, with D perhaps TRBD2 (6 bases). V gave up 4 bases and J gave up 5 bases, with 12 bases separating them. The CDR3 loop spans 14 amino acids. Per the germline V gene, CDR1 is SGHTA and CDR2 is FQGTGA. The CDR3 coding sequence is TGTGCCAGCAGCTCTGGGACTGGGAACAATGAGCAGTTCTTC. Its translation is CASSSGTGNNEQFF.

The chain joins TRBV11-2 to TRBJ2-1, with TRBD2 matching 13 bases. Losses at the gene ends were 1 base for V and 5 bases for J; bases not matched to a gene: 5. This CDR3 is 17 amino acids long. Germline CDR1 SGHAT, CDR2 FQNNGV. CDR3 loop: CASSLGTSGSRNNEQFF. CDR3 sequence (DNA): TGTGCCAGCAGCTTAGGGACTAGCGGGAGTCGTAACAATGAGCAGTTCTTC. Using reference TRBV11-2 and TRBJ2-1 for the parts outside the CDR3, the full variable domain is EAGVAQSPRYKIIEKRQSVAFWCNPISGHATLYWYQQILGQGPKLLIQFQNNGVVDDSQLPKDRFSAERLKGVDSTLKIQPAKLEDSAVYLCASSLGTSGSRNNEQFFGPGTRLTVL.

The chain combines TRBV3-1 (or the pseudogene TRBV3-2) with TRBJ2-7, with D unresolved. This CDR3 is built from 15 residues. Looked up from germline, CDR1 is LGHDT and CDR2 is YNNKEL (reference sequence). The V end was cut by 1 base, the J end by 3 bases, with 13 bases between. CDR3 residues: CASSQGLGSYYEQYF. CDR3 nucleotide sequence: TGTGCCAGCAGCCAAGGCCTGGGCAGCTACTACGAGCAGTACTTC.

This sequence joins TRBV11-2 and TRBJ1-1, with TRBD1 matching over 8 bases. CDR1 is SGHAT, CDR2 FQNNGV, per germline. V shed 5 bases and J 1 base; nucleotides not matched to a gene: 6. This CDR3 is built from 15 residues. The CDR3 here is CASSPGQGTNTEAFF. CDR3 bases: TGTGCCAGCAGCCCAGGACAGGGTACGAACACTGAAGCTTTCTTT.

The chain has TRBV5-6 and TRBJ2-2, with D possibly being TRBD1 (5 bases). Germline V gene data show CDR1 as SGHDT and CDR2 as YYEEEE. This CDR3 spans 16 amino acids. Deletions cut 2 bases from V and 0 bases from J, with 11 bases between. CDR3 protein: CASSFAGKSNTGELFF. CDR3 in DNA: TGTGCCAGCAGCTTTGCAGGGAAATCGAACACCGGGGAGCTGTTTTTT. Complete variable domain (other parts from reference TRBV5-6 and TRBJ2-2): DAGVTQSPTHLIKTRGQQVTLRCSPKSGHDTVSWYQQALGQGPQFIFQYYEEEERQRGNFPDRFSGHQFPNYSSELNVNALLLGDSALYLCASSFAGKSNTGELFFGEGSRLTVL.

In nucleotides, the CDR3 is TGCGCCAGCAGCCAAGAGGGCCTAAATAATTCACCCCTCCACTTT. It is translated as CASSQEGLNNSPLHF. The V gene is TRBV4-1, the J gene TRBJ1-6; D is unclear. Germline V lookup: CDR1 MGHRA, CDR2 YSYEKL. The CDR3 length is 15 residues. V dropped 0 bases and J dropped 5 bases, with 8 bases sitting between them.

This rearrangement joins TRBV18 to TRBJ1-2, with TRBD1 as a possible D gene (6 bases). Trimming removed 2 bases from V and 3 bases from J, with 7 bases in between. The CDR3 sequence is 13 residues long. The V gene's germline CDR1 is KGHSH and CDR2 LQKENI. In DNA form, the CDR3 reads TGTGCCAGCTCACCAAGACAGGACTATGGCTACACCTTC. It encodes CASSPRQDYGYTF.

This clone appeared once. J is TRBJ2-1 and V is TRBV2; 11 positions match TRBD2. J gave up 5 bases and V 6 bases, and 3 bases lay outside the gene matches. Per the germline V gene, CDR1 is SNHLY and CDR2 is FYNNEI. This CDR3 comprises 14 residues. CDR3 region: CASRLAGAHNEQFF. The CDR3 region has the DNA TGTGCCAGCAGACTAGCGGGAGCCCACAATGAGCAGTTCTTC.

V and J are TRBV7-9 and TRBJ2-6, with 7 nucleotides matching TRBD1. The CDR3 consists of 18 residues. Per germline, CDR1 SEHNR and CDR2 FQNEAQ (reference sequence). J gave up 1 base and V 5 bases, and 11 bases lay outside the gene matches. This CDR3 is CASSTKTGKSSGANVLTF. The CDR3 nucleotides read TGTGCCAGCAGCACCAAGACAGGGAAATCGTCTGGGGCCAACGTCCTGACTTTC. The full variable domain, with the rest looked up from reference TRBV7-9 and TRBJ2-6, is DTGVSQNPRHKITKRGQNVTFRCDPISEHNRLYWYRQTLGQGPEFLTYFQNEAQLEKSRLLSDRFSAERPKGSFSTLEIQRTEQGDSAMYLCASSTKTGKSSGANVLTFGAGSRLTVL.

The genes are TRBV7-6 and TRBJ2-7; maybe TRBD2 (6 bases). There are 17 residues in the CDR3. Germline V CDR1 and CDR2: SGHVS, FNYEAQ. The V gene lost 2 bases and the J gene lost 3 bases, with 20 bases spanning the gap. For the CDR3, the DNA is TGTGCCAGCAGCTTACTGGCTAGCGACACTGGTTTCTACGAGCAGTACTTC. Amino acid sequence: CASSLLASDTGFYEQYF.

DNA for the CDR3: TGTGCCAGCAGTGATTTTGGGAGCTCCTATAATTCACCCCTCCACTTT. Protein sequence: CASSDFGSSYNSPLHF. V is TRBV2 and J is TRBJ1-6, with D unclear. In germline, CDR1 is SNHLY, CDR2 FYNNEI. The CDR3 consists of 16 residues. Trimming left V 3 bases short and J 0 bases short, with 9 bases between.

This clone was seen only once. The chain uses TRBV7-2 and TRBJ1-1; 8 bases are shared with TRBD1. The V gene's germline CDR1 is SGHTA and CDR2 FQGNSA. CDR3 length: 15 amino acids. Trimming at V came to 5 bases and at J to 1 base, leaving 6 bases not matched to a gene. The CDR3 nucleotides read TGTGCCAGCAGCCCCAGACAGGGGAAGAACACTGAAGCTTTCTTT. It encodes CASSPRQGKNTEAFF.